One sample yielded the 9 T cell receptor beta chains listed below, sequenced in a study of blood T cell repertoires in COVID-19 (dated by TCRdb to about 2020). Library prep was done by the immunoSEQ multiplex PCR assay. TCRdb stores this immuneACCESS table with in-frame sequences only. Part of the clones is absent; in the studies checked, under half of the shortfall reflects unresolved V genes, and no reason is known for the rest. Across this sample there are around 200,000 clones, with around 89% seen only once. Jointly, the top ten make up around 2.6% of the sample. Specimen: PBMCs or T cells enriched from blood (not recorded which). These receptors originate from a woman aged 30 to 39 who had recovered from COVID-19.

The table lists this clone with a count of one. This specimen includes other DNA sequences encoding the same CDR3. The V and J genes are TRBV2 and TRBJ2-3, with 7 nucleotides matching TRBD2. V shed 1 base and J 3 bases; nucleotides not matched to a gene: 1. In germline, CDR1 is SNHLY, CDR2 FYNNEI. The CDR3 has 14 residues. CDR3 sequence: CASSEGRGTDTQYF. DNA for the CDR3: TGTGCCAGCAGTGAAGGGCGGGGGACAGATACGCAGTATTTT.

J is TRBJ2-3 and V is TRBV21-1; whether TRBD1, the table's D call, matches the DNA was not checked. TRBV21-1 is annotated as a pseudogene. The CDR3 runs 16 residues. The DNA for the CDR3 is TGTGCCAGCAGCAAAGAGTCAGGGGATAGCACAGATACGCAGTATTTT. This sequence encodes CASSKESGDSTDTQYF.

The CDR3 bases are TGCGCCAGCAGCCAATCACAGGGACAGCCCCAGCATTTT. It is translated as CASSQSQGQPQHF. This chain connects TRBV4-3 to TRBJ1-5; weak D call: TRBD1 (6 bases). V was trimmed by 2 bases and J by 7 bases, leaving 9 bases between them. Germline V CDR1 and CDR2: LGHNA, YSLEER. The CDR3 totals 13 residues.

The chain carries TRBV11-2 and TRBJ1-3; the D is unclear. The V end was cut by 0 bases, the J end by 0 bases, with 6 bases between. There are 15 residues in the CDR3. CDR1 is SGHAT, CDR2 FQNNGV, per germline. For the CDR3, the DNA is TGTGCCAGCAGCTTAGATCGGTACTCTGGAAACACCATATATTTT. Amino acid sequence: CASSLDRYSGNTIYF.

The CDR3 sequence: CASSYGGTGYGEQFF. DNA of the CDR3: TGTGCCAGCAGTTACGGGGGGACAGGCTACGGTGAGCAGTTCTTC. The rearrangement uses TRBV6-5 and TRBJ2-1; 8 bases agree with TRBD1. CDR1 and CDR2 (germline): MNHEY, SVGAGI. The CDR3 contains 15 residues. The V gene end was trimmed by 2 bases and the J gene end by 9 bases; junction bases not matched to a gene: 9.

V usage is TRBV18 and J usage is TRBJ2-5; TRBD1 matches 9 bases. The trim removed 6 bases at V and 2 bases at J, leaving 10 bases unmatched. In germline, CDR1 is KGHSH, CDR2 LQKENI. CDR3 length: 16 amino acids. CDR3 DNA: TGTGCCAGCTCGCAACGTGGCGGGACAGGGCAAGAGACCCAGTACTTC. Translated: CASSQRGGTGQETQYF.

This clone is a singleton in its sample. The chain has TRBV9 and TRBJ1-2; 7 bases line up with TRBD1. The CDR3 runs to 16 residues. The V segment lost 4 bases and the J segment 2 bases; nucleotides outside the gene matches: 11. CDR1 is SGDLS, CDR2 YYNGEE, per germline. CDR3 loop: CASSPGQVAPNYGYTF. Written as DNA, the CDR3 is TGTGCCAGCAGCCCCGGACAGGTTGCCCCCAACTATGGCTACACCTTC.

This chain connects TRBV29-1 to TRBJ1-1, with 11 bases lining up with TRBD1. Germline CDR1 and CDR2: SQVTM and ANQGSEA. This CDR3 contains 13 residues. Trimming removed 7 bases from V and 3 bases from J; junction bases left unmatched: 4. DNA of the CDR3: TGCAGCGGAGAGGGACAGGGGGACACTGAAGCTTTCTTT. Its protein product is CSGEGQGDTEAFF. Full variable domain (remainder filled in from reference TRBV29-1 and TRBJ1-1): SAVISQKPSRDICQRGTSLTIQCQVDSQVTMMFWYRQQPGQSLTLIATANQGSEATYESGFVIDKFPISRPNLTFSTLTVSNMSPEDSSIYLCSGEGQGDTEAFFGQGTRLTVV.

This chain uses TRBV5-6 with TRBJ2-1; 11 bases line up with TRBD2. Germline lookup yields CDR1 SGHDT and CDR2 YYEEEE. With 8 bases clipped from V and 5 bases from J, the junction kept 3 bases outside the gene matches. This CDR3 is 13 amino acids long. The CDR3: CASTTSGDNEQFF. DNA of the CDR3: TGTGCCAGTACGACTAGCGGGGACAATGAGCAGTTCTTC.